The 18 T cell receptor beta chains below come from one sample, sequenced in a study of blood T cell repertoires in COVID-19. Libraries were prepared by immunoSEQ multiplex PCR; TCRdb keeps only in-frame clonotypes and omits some of them. The table lists a few hundred thousand clones, about 90% of them singletons. The specimen sequenced was PBMCs or T cells enriched from blood (not recorded which). The receptors originated from a woman aged 25 to 39 who had recovered from COVID-19.

V is TRBV9 and J is TRBJ1-4; 9 bases are shared with TRBD1. The CDR3 extends over 16 amino acids. Germline V gives CDR1 SGDLS, CDR2 YYNGEE. J lost 8 bases, V lost 3 bases, and 11 bases had no gene match. The CDR3 loop is CASSENADRGGEKLFF. The CDR3 DNA reads TGTGCCAGCAGCGAAAATGCGGACAGGGGCGGAGAAAAACTGTTTTTT.

The V gene is TRBV6-1, the J gene TRBJ2-5; D might be TRBD1 (6 bases). Germline V CDR1 and CDR2: MNHNS, SASEGT. The CDR3 sequence is 14 residues long. Trimming cost V 2 bases and J 4 bases, with 11 bases left between them. CDR3 coding DNA: TGTGCCAGCAGTGAAATAGGCAGGGGAGAGACCCAGTACTTC. Translation: CASSEIGRGETQYF.

This clone has only one observation. This chain joins TRBV3-1 (or the pseudogene TRBV3-2) and TRBJ2-1; 8 bases line up with TRBD1. Losses at the gene ends were 4 bases for V and 6 bases for J; bases not matched to a gene: 5. CDR3 length: 14 amino acids. Germline V lookup: CDR1 LGHDT, CDR2 YNNKEL (reference sequence). For the CDR3, the DNA is TGTGCCAGCAGCCTGAAACAGGGGGGCAATGAGCAGTTCTTC. It encodes CASSLKQGGNEQFF.

In nucleotides, the CDR3 is TGCAGCGTTGATATGACTAGCGGGAGGTATGGGAATGAGCAGTTCTTC. Translated: CSVDMTSGRYGNEQFF. The genes are TRBV29-1 and TRBJ2-1, with 13 positions matching TRBD2. The ends lost 3 bases at V and 7 bases at J; junction bases unmatched: 9. CDR3 length: 16 amino acids. Germline loops: CDR1 SQVTM, CDR2 ANQGSEA.

The CDR3 nucleotides are TGTGCCAGCAGTTCGGGGACATTTACCTACAATGAGCAGTTCTTC. Protein: CASSSGTFTYNEQFF. The chain has TRBV6-5 and TRBJ2-1; possibly TRBD1 for D (6 bases). The CDR3 extends over 15 amino acids. V gave up 4 bases and J gave up 2 bases, with 12 bases separating them. Germline CDR1 MNHEY, CDR2 SVGAGI.

V and J are TRBV6-5 and TRBJ1-1; possible D gene TRBD1, 5 bases. The CDR3 runs 15 residues. CDR1 and CDR2 (germline): MNHEY, SVGAGI. Trimming took 2 bases from V and 8 from J, leaving 18 bases between them. The CDR3 nucleotides are TGTGCCAGCAGTTACACTGGGGCGGCCGGTGGGGAAGCTTTCTTT. As protein: CASSYTGAAGGEAFF.

The chain is built from TRBV19 and TRBJ1-5; D not resolved. Germline CDR1 and CDR2: LNHDA and SQIVND (reference sequence). V lost 5 bases and J 0 bases, leaving 11 bases between the germline ends. The CDR3 totals 15 residues. The CDR3 nucleotides read TGTGCCAGTAGTGCCATAGTAGATAGCAATCAGCCCCAGCATTTT. Protein sequence: CASSAIVDSNQPQHF.

As to this clone: Distinct nucleotide sequences in the sample also encode this CDR3. This chain joins TRBV5-1 and TRBJ1-1, with TRBD1 as a possible D gene (5 bases). The germline V gene encodes CDR1 SGHRS and CDR2 YFSETQ. The CDR3 runs to 14 residues. V lost 0 bases, J lost 0 bases, and 6 bases lay in between. CDR3 in DNA: TGCGCCAGCAGCTTGGGACAGATGAACACTGAAGCTTTCTTT. Encoded protein: CASSLGQMNTEAFF.

This rearrangement joins TRBV18 to TRBJ2-1; 7 bases match TRBD2. Germline loops: CDR1 KGHSH, CDR2 LQKENI. V lost 0 bases to trimming and J lost 1 base; unmatched junction nucleotides: 12. The CDR3 totals 19 residues. In nucleotides, the CDR3 is TGTGCCAGCTCACCACCGTCGACTAGCAGACTTAGTTCCTACAATGAGCAGTTCTTC. Translating it yields CASSPPSTSRLSSYNEQFF.

The chain recombines TRBV7-9 with TRBJ1-5; 8 bases are shared with TRBD1. Germline V gene sequence: CDR1 SEHNR, CDR2 FQNEAQ (reference sequence). The CDR3 spans 16 residues. V dropped 5 bases and J dropped 1; count of bases not matched to a gene: 7. The DNA for the CDR3 is TGTGCCAGCAGCACCGGACAGGGAGTCAGCAATCAGCCCCAGCATTTT. Translated, it gives CASSTGQGVSNQPQHF.

The V call is TRBV14, the J call TRBJ2-3; 7 bases align to TRBD1. V lost 4 bases, J lost 6 bases, and 13 bases stayed unmatched. Germline lookup yields CDR1 SGHDN and CDR2 FVKESK. The CDR3 is 16 amino acids. DNA of the CDR3: TGTGCCAGCAGCCCAGGGGGAAGGGTTTGGGAGGATACGCAGTATTTT. This encodes CASSPGGRVWEDTQYF.

This chain connects TRBV7-6 to TRBJ2-7; 10 nucleotides align to TRBD1. The CDR3 covers 14 residues. Losses at the gene ends were 3 bases for V and 3 bases for J; bases not matched to a gene: 2. Looked up from germline, CDR1 is SGHVS and CDR2 is FNYEAQ. The CDR3 bases are TGTGCCAGCAGCTTCCGGGACAGGGGCTACGAGCAGTACTTC. Its translation: CASSFRDRGYEQYF.

This clone is a singleton in its sample. In nucleotides, the CDR3 is TGTGCCAGTATCAGGGTGGCAGAGACCCAGTACTTC. It codes for CASIRVAETQYF. The chain has TRBV19 and TRBJ2-5; TRBD1 might be the D (5 bases). The germline V and J ends were trimmed by 7 bases and 4 bases, with 10 bases remaining between them. This CDR3 has 12 residues. Looked up from germline, CDR1 is LNHDA and CDR2 is SQIVND (reference sequence).

This chain links TRBV6-6 with TRBJ1-5, with D perhaps matching TRBD1 (6 bases). The CDR3 has 12 residues. Trimming left V 8 bases short and J 7 bases short, with 12 bases between. Looked up from germline, CDR1 is MNHNY and CDR2 is SVGAGI (reference sequence). CDR3 in DNA: TGTGCCAGCGGCTCAGGGGACCAGCCCCAGCATTTT. It is translated as CASGSGDQPQHF.

This chain uses TRBV4-1 with TRBJ1-2, with TRBD1 identical over 12 bases. With 1 base clipped from V and 5 bases from J, the junction kept 5 bases outside the gene matches. CDR3 length: 16 residues. Per germline, CDR1 MGHRA and CDR2 YSYEKL. The CDR3 is CASSQGGQGALYGYTF. CDR3 nucleotides: TGCGCCAGCAGCCAAGGGGGACAGGGGGCACTATATGGCTACACCTTC.

The chain employs TRBV7-2 and TRBJ2-3; 7 bases fit TRBD2. Looked up from germline, CDR1 is SGHTA and CDR2 is FQGNSA. The CDR3 runs 16 residues. The trim removed 5 bases at V and 2 bases at J, leaving 10 bases unmatched. This CDR3 is CASSARAGTLTDTQYF. The CDR3 region has the DNA TGTGCCAGCAGCGCTCGAGCGGGGACCCTCACAGATACGCAGTATTTT.

The chain employs TRBV5-5 and TRBJ1-1, with 10 bases fitting TRBD1. Germline V gene data show CDR1 as SGHKS and CDR2 as YYEKEE (reference sequence). The CDR3 is 15 residues long. V was pared by 4 bases and J by 6 bases, with 9 bases of the junction left unmatched. CDR3 in amino acids: CASSMWGTGEPEAFF. The CDR3 region has the DNA TGTGCCAGCAGCATGTGGGGGACAGGGGAGCCTGAAGCTTTCTTT.

The chain uses TRBV19 and TRBJ2-7; 7 bases are a match to TRBD2. The CDR3 sequence is 15 residues long. Germline CDR1 reads LNHDA; CDR2 reads SQIVND (reference sequence). J was trimmed by 4 bases and V by 4 bases; bases with no gene match: 10. CDR3 nucleotides: TGTGCCAGTAGTACCGGGACTACAGAACCTTACGAGCAGTACTTC. The encoded protein is CASSTGTTEPYEQYF.